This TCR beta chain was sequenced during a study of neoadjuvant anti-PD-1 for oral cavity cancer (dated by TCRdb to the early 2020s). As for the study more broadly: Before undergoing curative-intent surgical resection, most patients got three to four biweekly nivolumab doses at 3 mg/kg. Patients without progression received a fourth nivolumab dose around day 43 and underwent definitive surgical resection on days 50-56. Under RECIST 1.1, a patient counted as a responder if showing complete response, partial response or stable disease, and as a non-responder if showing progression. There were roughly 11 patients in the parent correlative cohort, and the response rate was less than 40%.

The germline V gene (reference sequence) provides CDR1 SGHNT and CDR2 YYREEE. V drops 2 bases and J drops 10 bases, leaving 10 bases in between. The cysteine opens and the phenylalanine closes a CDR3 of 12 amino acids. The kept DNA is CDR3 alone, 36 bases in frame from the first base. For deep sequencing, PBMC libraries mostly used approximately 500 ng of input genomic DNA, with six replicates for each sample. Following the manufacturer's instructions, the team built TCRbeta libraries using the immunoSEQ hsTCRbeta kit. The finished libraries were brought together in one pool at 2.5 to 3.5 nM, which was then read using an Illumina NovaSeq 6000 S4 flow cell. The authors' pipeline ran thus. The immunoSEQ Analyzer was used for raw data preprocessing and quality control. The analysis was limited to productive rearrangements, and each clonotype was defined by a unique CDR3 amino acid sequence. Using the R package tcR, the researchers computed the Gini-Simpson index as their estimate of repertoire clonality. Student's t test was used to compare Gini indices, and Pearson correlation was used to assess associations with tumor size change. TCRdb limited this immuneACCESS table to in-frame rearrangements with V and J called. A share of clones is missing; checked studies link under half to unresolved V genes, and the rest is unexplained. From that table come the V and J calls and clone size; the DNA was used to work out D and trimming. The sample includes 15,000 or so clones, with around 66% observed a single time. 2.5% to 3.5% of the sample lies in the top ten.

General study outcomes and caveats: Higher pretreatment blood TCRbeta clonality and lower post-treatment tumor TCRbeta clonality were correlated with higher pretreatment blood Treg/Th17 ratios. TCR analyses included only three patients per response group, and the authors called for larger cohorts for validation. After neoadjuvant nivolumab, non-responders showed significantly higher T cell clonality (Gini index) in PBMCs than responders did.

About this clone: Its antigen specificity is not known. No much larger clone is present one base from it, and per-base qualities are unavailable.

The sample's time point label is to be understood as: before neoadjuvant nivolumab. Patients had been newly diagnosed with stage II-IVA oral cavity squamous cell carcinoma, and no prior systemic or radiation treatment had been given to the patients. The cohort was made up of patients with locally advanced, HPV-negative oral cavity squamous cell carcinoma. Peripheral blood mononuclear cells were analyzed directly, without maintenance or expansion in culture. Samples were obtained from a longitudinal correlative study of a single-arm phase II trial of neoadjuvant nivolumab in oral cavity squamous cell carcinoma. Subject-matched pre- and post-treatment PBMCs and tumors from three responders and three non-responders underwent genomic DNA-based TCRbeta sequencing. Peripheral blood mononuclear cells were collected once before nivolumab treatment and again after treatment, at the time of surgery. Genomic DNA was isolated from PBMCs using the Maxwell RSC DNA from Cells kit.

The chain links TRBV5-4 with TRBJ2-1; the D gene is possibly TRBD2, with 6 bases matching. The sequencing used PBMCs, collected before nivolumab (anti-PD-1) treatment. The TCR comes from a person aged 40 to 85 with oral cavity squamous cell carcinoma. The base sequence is TGTGCCAGCAGCTTTCCGGGGAGGGAGCAGTTCTTC. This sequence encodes CASSFPGREQFF.